The present T cell receptor (beta chain) was sequenced within a study of T cell responses to AZD1222 COVID-19 vaccine. On this clone: The antigen is undetermined.

With V trimmed by 6 bases and J by 1 base, 3 bases remained unmatched. The V gene's germline CDR1 is MNHNY and CDR2 SVGAGI (reference sequence). The CDR3 has 14 residues. General observations from the study: Along spike, vaccine-associated CD4 TCRs were found throughout, with dominance at 160-218 and 743-854. At baseline, seropositivity was found in only 6 or 7 AZD1222 recipients. There were mostly white British donors and more females than males, and clonal diversity was possibly underestimated.

The assay was immunoSEQ multiplex PCR, and TCRdb's table has in-frame clones only and misses some. This table has about 110,000 clones, around 81% appearing once. Sequences were derived from peripheral blood, sampled on day 0 of AZD1222 vaccination. This chain joins TRBV6-6 and TRBJ2-3, with 8 bases matching TRBD1. The TCR sequence derives from an adult in good health. CDR3 in DNA: TGTGCCAGCAGCCTGACAGGGGGCACAGATACGCAGTATTTT. Translation: CASSLTGGTDTQYF.